Shown below are 8 T cell receptor beta chains from a single sample sequenced in a study of human T cells and chemical hapten exposure. One entry per CDR3 protein, called by TCRdb with MiXCR from the RACE reads. Here the sample spans 120,000 to 150,000 distinct CDR3 sequences, 10% to 15% being singletons. Time point reported: patch test 2, 6 weeks after DPC sensitization. The treatment was: therapeutic diphenylcyclopropenone sensitization with weekly scalp DPC. The sample in question was whole blood, obtained in connection with sensitization to the hapten diphenylcyclopropenone (DPC). The source of these receptors is a woman between 45 and 60 years old with alopecia areata. Some clones in this sample may be carry-over from other donors' samples.

This chain's CDR3 is CATEDSTDTQYF. The CDR3 bases are TGTGCCACCGAGGACAGCACAGATACGCAGTATTTT. This chain connects TRBV6-6 to TRBJ2-3; D remains unclear. Germline CDR1 is MNHNY and CDR2 is SVGAGI (reference sequence). V lost 10 bases to trimming and J lost 0 bases, with 8 bases between them. CDR3 size: 12 residues.

This clonotype appeared a few times. V and J are TRBV9 and TRBJ2-1, with 9 bases fitting TRBD2. The CDR3 contains 16 residues. Germline-derived CDR1 and CDR2 are SGDLS and YYNGEE. J was trimmed by 5 bases and V by 2 bases; bases with no gene match: 8. This chain's CDR3 is CASSVLSGSINNEQFF. In nucleotides, the CDR3 is TGTGCCAGCAGCGTTCTTAGCGGGAGTATAAACAATGAGCAGTTCTTC.

This clonotype was seen a few times. V and J are TRBV7-9 and TRBJ1-1, with TRBD1 as a possible D gene (6 bases). The ends were cut back, 3 bases at V and 1 base at J, with 12 bases in the middle. The CDR3 runs to 15 residues. Per germline, CDR1 SEHNR and CDR2 FQNEAQ (reference sequence). The CDR3 DNA sequence: TGTGCCAGCAGCTTCAGGCAGGGGAGGAACACTGAAGCTTTCTTT. This encodes CASSFRQGRNTEAFF.

The chain uses TRBV5-1 and TRBJ2-5; the D gene is possibly TRBD1 (5 bases). The CDR3 runs 16 residues. Deletions cut 4 bases from V and 3 bases from J, with 19 bases between. Germline values: CDR1 SGHRS, CDR2 YFSETQ. The CDR3 nucleotides are TGCGCCAGCAGCGGGAATCTGGCCAGGGCGGAAGAGACCCAGTACTTC. Translating it yields CASSGNLARAEETQYF.

This clonotype was found a few times. The rearrangement links TRBV12-5 to TRBJ2-2; D uncertain. The CDR3 is made up of 12 amino acids. Germline V lookup: CDR1 LGHNT, CDR2 FRNRAP. V was clipped by 8 bases and J by 5 bases, with 9 bases between them. CDR3 DNA sequence: TGTGCTAGTAGGGTCGGGACCGGGGAGCTGTTTTTT. Translation: CASRVGTGELFF.

This clonotype has ten or more counts. The chain is built from TRBV11-2 and TRBJ1-3, with 7 bases identical to TRBD1. The CDR3 is made up of 16 amino acids. CDR1 is SGHAT, CDR2 FQNNGV, per germline. V was pared by 5 bases and J by 0 bases, with 7 bases of the junction left unmatched. The CDR3 reads CASSPQGGLSGNTIYF. The CDR3 bases are TGTGCCAGCAGCCCCCAAGGGGGCCTCTCTGGAAACACCATATATTTT.

The table lists this clonotype with a few counts. The V gene is TRBV4-3, the J gene TRBJ2-6; 9 nucleotides agree with TRBD2. V shed 3 bases and J 4 bases; nucleotides not matched to a gene: 4. The length of the CDR3 is 16 residues. Germline CDR1 LGHNA, CDR2 YSLEER. CDR3 in DNA: TGCGCCAGCAGCCATGCTAGCGGGATCGGGGCCAACGTCCTGACTTTC. This translates into CASSHASGIGANVLTF.

The chain is built from TRBV9 and TRBJ1-2; D call uncertain. Trimming stripped 0 bases from V and 5 bases from J, with 14 bases between. This CDR3 spans 15 amino acids. The germline V gene encodes CDR1 SGDLS and CDR2 YYNGEE. The CDR3 DNA follows: TGTGCCAGCAGCGTAGGCGCAGACACACGGTATGGCTACACCTTC. Translation gives CASSVGADTRYGYTF.